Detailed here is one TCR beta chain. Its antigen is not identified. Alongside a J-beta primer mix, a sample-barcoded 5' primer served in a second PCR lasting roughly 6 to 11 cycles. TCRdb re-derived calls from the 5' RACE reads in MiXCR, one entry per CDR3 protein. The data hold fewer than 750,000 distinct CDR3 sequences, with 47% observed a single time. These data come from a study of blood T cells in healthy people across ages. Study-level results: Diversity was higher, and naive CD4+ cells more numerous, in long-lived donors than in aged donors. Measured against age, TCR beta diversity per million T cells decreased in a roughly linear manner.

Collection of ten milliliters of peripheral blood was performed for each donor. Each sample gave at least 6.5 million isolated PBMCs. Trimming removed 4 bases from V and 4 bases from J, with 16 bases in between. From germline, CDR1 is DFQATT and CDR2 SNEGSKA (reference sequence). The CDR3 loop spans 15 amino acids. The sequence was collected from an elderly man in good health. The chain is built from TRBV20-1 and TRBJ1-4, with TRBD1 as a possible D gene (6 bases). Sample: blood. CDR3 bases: TGCAGTGCTAATCAGGGGACGGGGGGTAATGAAAAACTGTTTTTT. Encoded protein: CSANQGTGGNEKLFF.